This T cell receptor beta chain comes out of a study of T cell changes during pregnancy in multiple sclerosis. V lost 3 bases to trimming and J lost 0 bases, with 10 bases between them. The CDR3 is 14 amino acids. The germline gives CDR1 GTSNPN, CDR2 SVGIG (reference sequence). This table comes from immunoSEQ multiplex PCR, and its TCRdb copy is limited to in-frame clones, with some not included. This table has about 67,000 clones, about 91% appearing once. Sequenced here: peripheral blood, sampled in the first trimester of pregnancy. This chain links TRBV30 with TRBJ2-3, with a possible D match to TRBD2 (6 bases). This sequence was found in a female donor with multiple sclerosis, enrolled in a pregnancy study. The CDR3 sequence is CAWRLAVSTDTQYF. CDR3 coding DNA: TGTGCCTGGAGACTAGCAGTTAGCACAGATACGCAGTATTTT.